The text below deals with one T cell receptor beta chain. Profiling relied on immunoSEQ multiplex PCR, and the TCRdb table lists in-frame clones only, not all of them. The sample records 150,000 to 200,000 clones, approximately 93% being singletons. This entry comes from a study of T cell responses to AZD1222 COVID-19 vaccine. CDR3 size: 17 residues. Germline CDR1 MDHEN, CDR2 SYDVKM. Trimming left V 3 bases short and J 2 bases short, with 17 bases between. The sequencing used peripheral blood, collected on day 0 of AZD1222 vaccination. This chain links TRBV28 with TRBJ2-4; D not resolved. The source of this sequence is an adult in good health. In DNA, the CDR3 is TGTGCCAGCAGTTTCCCTAGGACGCTGGGAACCAAAAACATTCAGTACTTC. This encodes CASSFPRTLGTKNIQYF.